What follows describes a single TCR beta chain. The specificity of this receptor is unknown. Base-call qualities are not available, and no considerably larger clone is one nucleotide away. This sample stems from a study of CD4 T cells in relation to SARS-CoV-2 and coronaviruses (dated by TCRdb to the early 2020s). Background on the whole study: In the ViraFEST assay, PBMCs were cultured with antigen for 9 to 10 days, after which TCR beta CDR3s were sequenced to identify antigen-specific clonal expansions. The negative reference condition was either a culture with an HIV-1 Nef peptide pool or a culture with no peptide. Using patient-derived lymphoblastoid cell lines, the shared crossreactive spike epitopes were mapped to their HLA restriction. Memory CD4+ T cell crossreactivity between SARS-CoV-2 and common cold coronavirus spike proteins was assessed at the TCR clonotype level in the study. Samples from three pre-COVID donors and the naive versus memory experiments were sequenced with the Adaptive Biotechnologies TCR-sequencing kit; other data were Illumina-based. A different TCR-beta assay, based on Illumina, was used to sequence expansion assays from other donors in the study.

Study-wide conclusions, independent of this receptor: Small numbers of patients and of tested TCRs were a limitation of the study. Crossreactivity analysis centred on spike protein, so crossreactivity against other viral proteins was not assessed. Significantly weaker SARS-CoV-2-driven expansion was shown by crossreactive clones than by monoreactive clones, consistent with antigenic imprinting. In roughly 60% of donors, memory CD4+ clonotypes turned up that crossrecognized SARS-CoV-2 and at least one common cold coronavirus spike. Because no donor provided both pre-pandemic and post-infection samples, tracing the source of pre-existing responses was limited.

CD4+ T cells from unexposed donors were collected before the COVID-19 pandemic (2011-2018). After approximately eleven days of culture, CD4+ T cells were isolated with the EasySep CD4+ T cell isolation kit. As cell number allowed, CD4+ T cells from unexposed donors were tested for reactivity to SARS-CoV-2 S and N and to four common cold coronavirus spike pools. PBMCs were cultured at fewer than 2.5 million per well in IMDM supplemented with 5% human AB serum and around 9.2 IU/ml IL-2. Half of the culture medium was replaced with fresh IL-2-containing medium on days 3 and 7. Each peptide culture condition was generally run in triplicate replicate wells. Leukapheresis product for the unexposed donors was bought commercially. Ficoll-Paque PLUS gradient centrifugation was used to isolate PBMCs from either whole blood or leukapheresis product. The PBMCs went either fresh into the expansion assay or into cryopreservation at -140 degrees C. The QIAamp Micro DNA Kit was used to extract genomic DNA from the CD4+ T cells.

Reading the germline V gene (reference sequence) gives CDR1 GTSNPN and CDR2 SVGIG. Unmatched junction bases come to 9, with V trimmed by 3 bases and J by 5 bases. Including the terminal cysteine and phenylalanine, the CDR3 comprises 14 residues. Of all the DNA, just the CDR3 is kept, 42 bases in frame from base 1. Receptor amplification or capture employed the immunoSEQ multiplex PCR assay. In the source study's methods: Preprocessing removed nonproductive sequences and CDR3s not starting with C, not ending with F or W, or shorter than 7 amino acids. Antigen-specific clonotypes were called with the MANAFEST web app, based on expansion relative to reference and other culture wells. To be counted as positive, a clone had to show significant expansion compared with the reference culture, at an FDR below 0.05, in 2 of 3 replicate wells. For a clone to be considered positive, significant expansion relative to all other tandem wells and an odds ratio above 5 were also required. CDR3 homology was measured as pairwise Levenshtein distance, computed with the stringdist R package after trimming three terminal residues from each end. The source is immuneACCESS, and TCRdb retained only in-frame sequences with V and J called. Part of the clones is not carried over; for the studies checked, unresolved V genes explain less than half of this, and the remainder is unexplained. V and J calls plus clone size are reproduced from that table; the DNA served to infer D and trimming. Here the sample has more than 20,000 clones; 76% occur a single time. Roughly 17% of the sample is held by the ten biggest clonotypes.

The chain uses TRBV30 and TRBJ2-7; the central 8 bases match TRBD1. Material for sequencing was CD4+ T cells from PBMCs, cultured in vitro. The source of this sequence is a human donor in good health. CDR3 region: CAWSIGQGGNEQYF. Read as DNA, the sequence is TGTGCCTGGAGCATCGGACAGGGTGGGAACGAGCAGTACTTC. Beyond the CDR3, the reference TRBV30 and TRBJ2-7 genes provide the residues; the full variable domain reads: SQTIHQWPATLVQPVGSPLSLECTVEGTSNPNLYWYRQAAGRGLQLLFYSVGIGQISSEVPQNLSASRPQDRQFILSSKKLLLSDSGFYLCAWSIGQGGNEQYFGPGTRLTVT.